The source of this T cell receptor beta chain is a study of cytomegalovirus exposure and HLA in healthy donors. Points from the study as a whole: Altogether, more than 150 TCR beta chains were recorded as cytomegalovirus-associated. For most TCR sequences rarity was the rule, although some public TCRs occurred in many donors. For cytomegalovirus status, the classifier reportedly gave diagnoses with high specificity and sensitivity.

Here immunoSEQ multiplex PCR was the method, and the copy in TCRdb shows in-frame clones only, minus some. Among around 250,000 clones, 90% were seen once, and the ten largest hold under 0.45%. CDR3 length: 16 amino acids. V was shortened by 1 base and J by 1 base, with 12 bases between the two germline ends. The V gene's germline CDR1 is SGHDN and CDR2 FVKESK. As regards this clone: No antigen is known for it.

This chain links TRBV14 with TRBJ2-3; D gene uncertain. The receptor's source is a woman under 30 in good health and CMV-seronegative. Sequencing was performed on PBMCs. CDR3 protein: CASSQVSGKGTDTQYF. The DNA of the CDR3 is TGTGCCAGCAGCCAAGTATCGGGTAAGGGCACAGATACGCAGTATTTT. Full variable domain (remainder filled in from reference TRBV14 and TRBJ2-3): EAGVTQFPSHSVIEKGQTVTLRCDPISGHDNLYWYRRVMGKEIKFLLHFVKESKQDESGMPNNRFLAERTGGTYSTLKVQPAELEDSGVYFCASSQVSGKGTDTQYFGPGTRLTVL.